This entry lists 17 T cell receptor beta chains sequenced from one sample in a study of blood T cell repertoires in COVID-19. Sequencing was performed with immunoSEQ multiplex PCR; in TCRdb, only in-frame clones are kept and a portion is missing. The sample gives about 190,000 clones, around nine tenths of which show up once; around 0.88% is in the top ten. The specimen sequenced was peripheral blood. The receptors originated from a woman between 18 and 29 years old who had recovered from COVID-19.

The chain has TRBV4-3 and TRBJ2-3; D perhaps matches TRBD2 (7 bases). CDR3 length equals 15 residues. V was cut by 1 base and J by 7 bases, with 15 bases left in between. Per the germline V gene, CDR1 is LGHNA and CDR2 is YSLEER. This CDR3 reads CASSQAGGPLHTQYF. Here the CDR3 DNA reads TGCGCCAGCAGCCAAGCGGGGGGCCCCCTCCATACGCAGTATTTT.

The CDR3 loop reads CASHSGRPGGTQYF. As DNA, the CDR3 is TGTGCCAGCCATAGCGGGAGGCCCGGAGGAACGCAGTATTTT. The rearrangement links TRBV2 to TRBJ2-3, with TRBD2 identical over 10 bases. This CDR3 has 14 residues. From germline, CDR1 is SNHLY and CDR2 FYNNEI. With 8 bases clipped from V and 9 bases from J, the junction kept 11 bases outside the gene matches.

The table lists this clone with a few counts. Additional DNA sequences in this sample encode the identical CDR3. V usage is TRBV5-4 and J usage is TRBJ2-5; D uncertain. The germline gives CDR1 SGHNT, CDR2 YYREEE (reference sequence). The CDR3 loop spans 11 amino acids. V lost 4 bases to trimming and J lost 4 bases, with 5 bases between them. DNA for the CDR3: TGTGCCAGCAGCCCCGGAGAGACCCAGTACTTC. Translated: CASSPGETQYF.

The chain employs TRBV18 and TRBJ2-3; possibly TRBD2 for D (6 bases). Germline V gives CDR1 KGHSH, CDR2 LQKENI. Trimming cost V 1 base and J 6 bases, with 14 bases left between them. The CDR3 totals 15 residues. The CDR3 here is CASSPRGGTGDTQYF. CDR3 bases: TGTGCCAGCTCACCACGTGGGGGGACCGGGGATACGCAGTATTTT. The variable domain in full, with the rest retrieved from reference TRBV18 and TRBJ2-3, is NAGVMQNPRHLVRRRGQEARLRCSPMKGHSHVYWYRQLPEEGLKFMVYLQKENIIDESGMPKERFSAEFPKEGPSILRIQQVVRGDSAAYFCASSPRGGTGDTQYFGPGTRLTVL.

The chain couples TRBV4-1 to TRBJ1-2, with D possibly TRBD1 on 5 matching bases. Between the trimmed V and J ends, which lost 0 bases and 5 bases, there was a span of 16 bases. Germline CDR1 is MGHRA and CDR2 is YSYEKL. The length of the CDR3 is 16 residues. The CDR3 region is CASSQDTRGVLYGYTF. CDR3 DNA sequence: TGCGCCAGCAGCCAAGACACGCGGGGGGTCCTGTATGGCTACACCTTC.

This chain uses TRBV5-1 with TRBJ2-1; 9 bases fit TRBD2. The CDR3 is 14 residues long. CDR1 and CDR2 from the germline V gene are SGHRS and YFSETQ. The junction had 9 bases not matched to a gene; V was cut back by 4 bases and J by 10 bases. CDR3: CASSENSGGREQFF. CDR3 nucleotide sequence: TGCGCCAGCAGCGAGAATAGCGGGGGACGGGAGCAGTTCTTC.

The rearrangement links TRBV5-5 to TRBJ1-6, with D tentatively TRBD1 (6 bases). The CDR3 length is 16 residues. Germline-derived CDR1 and CDR2 are SGHKS and YYEKEE (reference sequence). V lost 2 bases and J lost 11, with 20 bases in between. The DNA for the CDR3 is TGTGCCAGCAGCTTAACCCCCGTTGGGGGCTATCCACCCCTCCACTTT. Protein product: CASSLTPVGGYPPLHF.

The rearrangement uses TRBV27 and TRBJ2-5; 9 bases line up with TRBD1. Germline-derived CDR1 and CDR2 are MNHEY and SMNVEV (reference sequence). This CDR3 has 16 residues. V dropped 3 bases and J dropped 3; count of bases not matched to a gene: 8. The DNA for the CDR3 is TGTGCCAGCAGTTTTTCACCCGGACAGGGGAAAGAGACCCAGTACTTC. Amino acid sequence: CASSFSPGQGKETQYF.

The rearrangement links TRBV19 to TRBJ1-5; D remains unclear. CDR1 is LNHDA, CDR2 SQIVND, per germline (reference sequence). V gave up 1 base and J gave up 5 bases, with 9 bases separating them. This CDR3 contains 14 residues. The CDR3 is CASSIAVSYQPQHF. CDR3 in DNA: TGTGCCAGTAGTATAGCCGTCTCCTATCAGCCCCAGCATTTT. Supplemented by reference TRBV19 and TRBJ1-5, the full variable domain reads DGGITQSPKYLFRKEGQNVTLSCEQNLNHDAMYWYRQDPGQGLRLIYYSQIVNDFQKGDIAEGYSVSREKKESFPLTVTSAQKNPTAFYLCASSIAVSYQPQHFGDGTRLSIL.

The chain joins TRBV9 to TRBJ2-2; 10 bases map to TRBD1. Germline V gives CDR1 SGDLS, CDR2 YYNGEE. There are 15 residues in the CDR3. V shed 4 bases and J 5 bases; nucleotides not matched to a gene: 5. The CDR3 DNA follows: TGTGCCAGCAGCCAGACAGGGGGCTGGACCGGGGAGCTGTTTTTT. Amino acid sequence: CASSQTGGWTGELFF. The full variable domain, in which reference TRBV9 and TRBJ2-2 provide the parts outside the CDR3, is DSGVTQTPKHLITATGQRVTLRCSPRSGDLSVYWYQQSLDQGLQFLIQYYNGEERAKGNILERFSAQQFPDLHSELNLSSLELGDSALYFCASSQTGGWTGELFFGEGSRLTVL.

This clone was detected only a few times. The chain links TRBV2 to TRBJ2-5; 7 bases match TRBD1. Trimming took 4 bases from V and 2 from J; bases not matched to a gene: 1. Per the germline V gene, CDR1 is SNHLY and CDR2 is FYNNEI. The CDR3 runs to 13 residues. The CDR3 reads CASSADRQETQYF. The CDR3 DNA reads TGTGCCAGCAGTGCGGACAGGCAAGAGACCCAGTACTTC.

The genes are TRBV7-9 and TRBJ1-4; TRBD1 agrees at 7 bases. The CDR3 is 14 amino acids. The ends lost 4 bases at V and 6 bases at J; junction bases unmatched: 5. The germline V gene has CDR1 SEHNR and CDR2 FQNEAQ (reference sequence). Here the CDR3 DNA reads TGTGCCAGCAGCTCGACAGGGTGGGATGAAAAACTGTTTTTT. Its protein is CASSSTGWDEKLFF.

This clone has more than one count but fewer than ten. V usage is TRBV4-1 and J usage is TRBJ1-1; D unclear. Trimming removed 4 bases from V and 1 base from J, with 10 bases in between. Germline CDR1 is MGHRA and CDR2 is YSYEKL. The CDR3 is made up of 14 amino acids. The CDR3 DNA reads as TGCGCCAGCAGCCGAGAATGGGCGAACACTGAAGCTTTCTTT. This gives the protein CASSREWANTEAFF.

V is TRBV7-2 and J is TRBJ2-7; 7 nucleotides match TRBD1. CDR3 length: 15 residues. The V and J ends lost 5 bases and 2 bases, in that order; junction bases with no gene match: 9. Germline assignment: CDR1 SGHTA and CDR2 FQGNSA. CDR3 sequence (DNA): TGTGCCAGCAGCCTAGGGGGCAGCTTAACCTACGAGCAGTACGTC. Protein: CASSLGGSLTYEQYV.

The chain joins TRBV19 to TRBJ2-2; TRBD2 might be the D (6 bases). Trimming removed 5 bases at V and 7 bases at J, with 11 bases between. In germline, CDR1 is LNHDA, CDR2 SQIVND (reference sequence). The CDR3 is 13 amino acids. In DNA form, the CDR3 reads TGTGCCAGTAGTCCGATGGGAGGCGGGGAGCTGTTTTTT. Translation gives CASSPMGGGELFF. Together with reference TRBV19 and TRBJ2-2, the CDR3 gives the full variable domain: DGGITQSPKYLFRKEGQNVTLSCEQNLNHDAMYWYRQDPGQGLRLIYYSQIVNDFQKGDIAEGYSVSREKKESFPLTVTSAQKNPTAFYLCASSPMGGGELFFGEGSRLTVL.

The chain joins TRBV5-4 to TRBJ2-7, with 7 nucleotides matching TRBD1. CDR1 and CDR2 (germline): SGHNT, YYREEE (reference sequence). The CDR3 covers 13 residues. J was trimmed by 1 base and V by 5 bases; bases with no gene match: 3. DNA for the CDR3: TGTGCCAGCAGACGGGACAGTTCCTACGAGCAGTACGTC. Residues: CASRRDSSYEQYV.

The chain uses TRBV19 and TRBJ1-6; D is unclear. V was clipped by 4 bases and J by 7 bases, with 8 bases between them. The CDR3 spans 13 residues. Germline CDR1 is LNHDA and CDR2 is SQIVND (reference sequence). The CDR3 coding sequence is TGTGCCAGTAGTACGGTCGGGAATTCACCCCTCCACTTT. Translation gives CASSTVGNSPLHF. Supplemented by reference TRBV19 and TRBJ1-6, the full variable domain reads DGGITQSPKYLFRKEGQNVTLSCEQNLNHDAMYWYRQDPGQGLRLIYYSQIVNDFQKGDIAEGYSVSREKKESFPLTVTSAQKNPTAFYLCASSTVGNSPLHFGNGTRLTVT.